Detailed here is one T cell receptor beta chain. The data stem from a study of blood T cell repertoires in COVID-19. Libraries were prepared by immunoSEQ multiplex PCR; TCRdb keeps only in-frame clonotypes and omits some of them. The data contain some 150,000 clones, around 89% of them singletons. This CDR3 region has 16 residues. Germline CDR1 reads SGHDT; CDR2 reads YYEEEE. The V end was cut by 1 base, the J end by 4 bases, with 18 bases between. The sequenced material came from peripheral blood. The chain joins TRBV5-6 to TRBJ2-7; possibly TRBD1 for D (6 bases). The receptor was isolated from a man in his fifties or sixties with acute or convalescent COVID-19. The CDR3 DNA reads TGTGCCAGCAGCTTGTCCCCCGACAGGAGGCCTTACGAGCAGTACTTC. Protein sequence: CASSLSPDRRPYEQYF. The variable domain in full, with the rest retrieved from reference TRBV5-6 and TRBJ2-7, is DAGVTQSPTHLIKTRGQQVTLRCSPKSGHDTVSWYQQALGQGPQFIFQYYEEEERQRGNFPDRFSGHQFPNYSSELNVNALLLGDSALYLCASSLSPDRRPYEQYFGPGTRLTVT.